These T cell receptor beta chains were read from a single sample in a study of a mutant IDH1 vaccine in newly diagnosed glioma. The antigens these receptors bind are not known. Clones were sequenced by immunoSEQ multiplex PCR, and TCRdb holds only the in-frame ones, with some missing. This repertoire shows around 40,000 clones, roughly 76% found once; its top ten account for around an eighth. Sequenced here: PBMCs, sampled from a glioma patient whose treatment included an IDH1 peptide vaccine. The receptors derive from a man aged 50 or older with glioma. CDR3s include the opening cysteine and the closing phenylalanine or tryptophan. The order of the fields is V gene, J gene, clone size, D gene, CDR3 DNA, CDR3 protein. A D gene is named only where the DNA matches it firmly. Some rows mark clone size as missing; the rest say once, few, many or name a class of expanded clone.

v_gene: TRBV11-3
j_gene: TRBJ2-7
abundance: NA
d_gene: NA
CDR3nt: TGTGCCAGCAGCTTAGTCAACACCTACGAGCAGTACTTC
CDR3aa: CASSLVNTYEQYF

v_gene: TRBV7-2
j_gene: TRBJ2-1
abundance: NA
d_gene: TRBD2
CDR3nt: TGTGCCACCGAGCGGGGGGGGCTAGCGGACATTAATGAGCAGTTCTTC
CDR3aa: CATERGGLADINEQFF

v_gene: TRBV5-5
j_gene: TRBJ2-3
abundance: NA
d_gene: NA
CDR3nt: TGTGCCAGCAGCTTAGAAGGGGAGAGTGAAGATACGCAGTATTTT
CDR3aa: CASSLEGESEDTQYF

v_gene: TRBV6-4
j_gene: TRBJ2-3
abundance: once
d_gene: TRBD2
CDR3nt: TGTGCCAGCAGTGCGACTAGCGGGGGGGCAGATACGCAGTATTTT
CDR3aa: CASSATSGGADTQYF

v_gene: TRBV28
j_gene: TRBJ2-7
abundance: NA
d_gene: NA
CDR3nt: TGTGCCAGCGAAAACGGGGGAGAGAAGGACTACGAGCAGTACTTC
CDR3aa: CASENGGEKDYEQYF

v_gene: TRBV10-1
j_gene: TRBJ2-2
abundance: NA
d_gene: NA
CDR3nt: TGCGCCAGCAGTGTCAGGGACACCGGGGAGCTGTTTTTT
CDR3aa: CASSVRDTGELFF

v_gene: TRBV18
j_gene: TRBJ1-5
abundance: few
d_gene: NA
CDR3nt: TGTGCCAGCTCTGACGGCGAGGAAGATTATAGCAATCAGCCCCAGCATTTT
CDR3aa: CASSDGEEDYSNQPQHF

v_gene: TRBV5-8
j_gene: TRBJ2-3
abundance: NA
d_gene: TRBD2
CDR3nt: TGTGCCAGCAGCTCTCGAGGTAGCGGGGGCCATACGCAGTATTTT
CDR3aa: CASSSRGSGGHTQYF

v_gene: TRBV5-6
j_gene: TRBJ2-5
abundance: NA
d_gene: NA
CDR3nt: TGTGCCAGCAGCTTGGTCGAAACCGAATACTTC
CDR3aa: CASSLVETEYF

v_gene: TRBV7-8
j_gene: TRBJ1-1
abundance: few
d_gene: NA
CDR3nt: TGTGCCAGCAGCGCAGGGGTCCGGGTGGGGACTGAAGCTTTCTTT
CDR3aa: CASSAGVRVGTEAFF